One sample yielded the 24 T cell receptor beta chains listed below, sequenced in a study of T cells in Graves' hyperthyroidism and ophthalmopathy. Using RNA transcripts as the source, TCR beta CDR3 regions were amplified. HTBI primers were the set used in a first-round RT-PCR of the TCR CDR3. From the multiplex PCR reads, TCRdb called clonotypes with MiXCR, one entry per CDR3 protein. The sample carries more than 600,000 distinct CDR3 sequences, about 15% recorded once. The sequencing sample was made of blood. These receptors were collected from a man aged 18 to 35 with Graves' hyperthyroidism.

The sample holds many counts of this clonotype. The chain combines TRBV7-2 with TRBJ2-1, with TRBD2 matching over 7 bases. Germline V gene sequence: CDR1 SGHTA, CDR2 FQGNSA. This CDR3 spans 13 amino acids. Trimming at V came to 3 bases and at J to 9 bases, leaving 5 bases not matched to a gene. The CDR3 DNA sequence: TGTGCCAGCAGCTTGAGACTAGCAGTTGAGCAGTTCTTC. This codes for CASSLRLAVEQFF.

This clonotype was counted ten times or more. The CDR3 nucleotides are TGTGCCAGCAGTTCGACTAGCGGGAGCGCATCCTACAATGAGCAGTTCTTC. Amino acid sequence: CASSSTSGSASYNEQFF. The chain is built from TRBV28 and TRBJ2-1, with TRBD2 matching 12 bases. Looked up from germline, CDR1 is MDHEN and CDR2 is SYDVKM. This CDR3 comprises 17 residues. V shed 4 bases, J shed 1 base, and the junction held 5 bases outside the gene matches.

The CDR3 DNA reads TGTGCCAGCAGTTTTCCGGGGATACAGTACGAGCAGTACTTC. It translates to CASSFPGIQYEQYF. The chain carries TRBV6-5 and TRBJ2-7, with D possibly matching TRBD2 (5 bases). Germline CDR1 is MNHEY and CDR2 is SVGAGI. The length of the CDR3 is 14 residues. Trimming pared 4 bases from V and 4 bases from J, leaving 14 bases between.

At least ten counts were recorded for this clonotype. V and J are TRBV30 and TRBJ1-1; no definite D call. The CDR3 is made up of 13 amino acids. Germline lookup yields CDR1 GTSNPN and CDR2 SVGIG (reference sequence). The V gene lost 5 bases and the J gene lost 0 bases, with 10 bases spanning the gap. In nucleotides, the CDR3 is TGTGCCTGGTACCGTCTAGTGAACACTGAAGCTTTCTTT. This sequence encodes CAWYRLVNTEAFF.

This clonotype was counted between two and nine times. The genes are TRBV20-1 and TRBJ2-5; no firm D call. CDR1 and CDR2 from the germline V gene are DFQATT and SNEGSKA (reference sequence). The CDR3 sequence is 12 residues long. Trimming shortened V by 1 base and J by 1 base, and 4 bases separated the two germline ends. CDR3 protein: CSARAAQETQYF. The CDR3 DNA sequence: TGCAGTGCTAGAGCAGCCCAAGAGACCCAGTACTTC.

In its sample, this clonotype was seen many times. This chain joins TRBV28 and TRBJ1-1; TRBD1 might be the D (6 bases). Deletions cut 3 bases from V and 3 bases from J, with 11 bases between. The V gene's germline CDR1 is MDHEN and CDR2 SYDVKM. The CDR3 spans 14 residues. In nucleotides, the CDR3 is TGTGCCAGCAGTTTCTGGGCAGGGGACACTGAAGCTTTCTTT. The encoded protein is CASSFWAGDTEAFF.

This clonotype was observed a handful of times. CDR3 residues: CASSPTGGPTSGRGTDTQYF. CDR3 bases: TGTGCCAGTAGCCCGACCGGGGGGCCGACTAGCGGGAGGGGCACAGATACGCAGTATTTT. The chain couples TRBV19 to TRBJ2-3, with 14 bases that match TRBD2. V lost 6 bases and J lost 1; bases outside the gene matches: 15. This CDR3 is built from 20 residues. Germline CDR1 is LNHDA and CDR2 is SQIVND (reference sequence).

CDR3 nucleotide sequence: TGTGCCAGCAGCAAGAGGCTAGCGGGGTACACCGGGGAGCTGTTTTTT. It translates to CASSKRLAGYTGELFF. The chain couples TRBV11-1 to TRBJ2-2, with 9 bases fitting TRBD2. The CDR3 totals 16 residues. The V and J ends lost 5 bases and 3 bases, in that order; junction bases with no gene match: 7. In germline, CDR1 is SGHAT, CDR2 FQDESV (reference sequence).

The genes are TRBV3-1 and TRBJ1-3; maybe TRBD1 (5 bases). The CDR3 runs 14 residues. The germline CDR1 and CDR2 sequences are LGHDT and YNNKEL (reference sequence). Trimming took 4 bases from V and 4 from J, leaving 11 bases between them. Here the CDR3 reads CASSRFRDGNTIYF. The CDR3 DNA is TGTGCCAGCAGCCGCTTCCGGGACGGAAACACCATATATTTT.

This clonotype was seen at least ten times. This CDR3 reads CASSTQGNDEQYF. For the CDR3, the DNA is TGTGCCAGCTCAACTCAGGGGAACGACGAGCAGTACTTC. This rearrangement joins TRBV18 to TRBJ2-7; maybe TRBD1 (6 bases). V dropped 5 bases and J dropped 5 bases, with 13 bases sitting between them. CDR3 length: 13 amino acids. Germline assignment: CDR1 KGHSH and CDR2 LQKENI.

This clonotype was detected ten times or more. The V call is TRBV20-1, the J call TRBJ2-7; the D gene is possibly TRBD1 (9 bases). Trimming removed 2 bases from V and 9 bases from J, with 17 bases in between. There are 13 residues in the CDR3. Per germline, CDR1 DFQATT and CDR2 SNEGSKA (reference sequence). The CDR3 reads CSARSIAGQGQYF. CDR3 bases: TGCAGTGCTAGAAGTATAGCGGGACAGGGGCAGTACTTC.

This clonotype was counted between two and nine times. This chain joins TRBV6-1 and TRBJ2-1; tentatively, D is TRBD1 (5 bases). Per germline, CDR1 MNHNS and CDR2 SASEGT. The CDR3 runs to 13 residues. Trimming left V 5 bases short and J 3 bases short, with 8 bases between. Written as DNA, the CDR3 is TGTGCCAGCAGTACCGGACACTACAATGAGCAGTTCTTC. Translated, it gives CASSTGHYNEQFF.

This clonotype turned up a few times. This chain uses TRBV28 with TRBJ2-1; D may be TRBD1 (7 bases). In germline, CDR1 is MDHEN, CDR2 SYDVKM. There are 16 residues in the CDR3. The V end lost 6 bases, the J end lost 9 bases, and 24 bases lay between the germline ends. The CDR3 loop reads CASSLGRTIQGIEQFF. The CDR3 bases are TGTGCCAGCAGCTTAGGTAGGACTATACAGGGGATTGAGCAGTTCTTC.

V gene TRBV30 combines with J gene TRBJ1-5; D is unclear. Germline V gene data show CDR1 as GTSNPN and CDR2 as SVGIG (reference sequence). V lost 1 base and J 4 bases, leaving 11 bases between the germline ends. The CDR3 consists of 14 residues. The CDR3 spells CAWSDGGTNQPQHF. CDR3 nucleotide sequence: TGTGCCTGGAGTGATGGAGGAACAAATCAGCCCCAGCATTTT.

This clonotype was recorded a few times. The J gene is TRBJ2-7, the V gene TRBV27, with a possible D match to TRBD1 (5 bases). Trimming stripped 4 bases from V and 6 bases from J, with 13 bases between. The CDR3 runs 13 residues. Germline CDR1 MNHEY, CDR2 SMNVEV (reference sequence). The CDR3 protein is CASSSLQGGEQYF. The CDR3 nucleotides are TGTGCCAGCAGTTCACTCCAGGGTGGCGAGCAGTACTTC.

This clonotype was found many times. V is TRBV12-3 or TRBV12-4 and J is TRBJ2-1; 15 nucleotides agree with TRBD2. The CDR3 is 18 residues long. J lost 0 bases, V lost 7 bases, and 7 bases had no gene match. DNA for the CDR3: TGTGCCAGCAAATTCGGACTAGCGGGAGGGGCCTCCTACAATGAGCAGTTCTTC. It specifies CASKFGLAGGASYNEQFF.

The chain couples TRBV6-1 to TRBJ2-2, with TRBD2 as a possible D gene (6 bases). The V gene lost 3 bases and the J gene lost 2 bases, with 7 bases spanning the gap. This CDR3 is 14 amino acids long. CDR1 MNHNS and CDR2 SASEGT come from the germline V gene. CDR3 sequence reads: CASSEGLNTGELFF. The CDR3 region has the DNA TGTGCCAGCAGTGAGGGACTTAACACCGGGGAGCTGTTTTTT.

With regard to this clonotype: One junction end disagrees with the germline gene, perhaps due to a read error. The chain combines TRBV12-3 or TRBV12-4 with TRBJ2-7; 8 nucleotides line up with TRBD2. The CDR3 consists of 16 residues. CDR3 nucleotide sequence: TGTACCAGCAGTTCCCCCCTAGCGGGCGGACCTTACGAGCAGTACTTC. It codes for CTSSSPLAGGPYEQYF.

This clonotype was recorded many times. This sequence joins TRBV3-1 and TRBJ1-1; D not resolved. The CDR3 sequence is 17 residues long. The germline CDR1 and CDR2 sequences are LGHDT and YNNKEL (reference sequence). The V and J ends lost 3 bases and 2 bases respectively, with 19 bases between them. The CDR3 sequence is CASSHGTNGEINTEAFF. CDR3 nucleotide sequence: TGTGCCAGCAGCCATGGAACGAATGGGGAGATAAACACTGAAGCTTTCTTT. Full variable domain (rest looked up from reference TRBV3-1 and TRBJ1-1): DTAVSQTPKYLVTQMGNDKSIKCEQNLGHDTMYWYKQDSKKFLKIMFSYNNKELIINETVPNRFSPKSPDKAHLNLHINSLELGDSAVYFCASSHGTNGEINTEAFFGQGTRLTVV.

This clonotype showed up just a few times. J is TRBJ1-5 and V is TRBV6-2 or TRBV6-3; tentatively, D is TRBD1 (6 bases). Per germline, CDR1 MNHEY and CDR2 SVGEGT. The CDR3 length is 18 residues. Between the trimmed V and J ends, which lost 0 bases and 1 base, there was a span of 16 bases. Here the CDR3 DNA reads TGTGCCAGCAGTTACTCGACCAGGGGACGCGGGAGCAATCAGCCCCAGCATTTT. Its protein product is CASSYSTRGRGSNQPQHF.

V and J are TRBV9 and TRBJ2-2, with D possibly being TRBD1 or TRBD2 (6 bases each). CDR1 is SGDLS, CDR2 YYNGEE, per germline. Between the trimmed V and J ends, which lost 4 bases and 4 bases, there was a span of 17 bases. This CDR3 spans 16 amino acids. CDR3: CASSPRGDPSTGELFF. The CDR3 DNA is TGTGCCAGCAGCCCTAGGGGGGACCCTTCCACCGGGGAGCTGTTTTTT.

The CDR3 DNA is TGTGCCAGCAGTTACTACTCTGGGGCCAACGTCCTGACTTTC. Amino acid sequence: CASSYYSGANVLTF. V and J are TRBV28 and TRBJ2-6; no clear D. Trimming shortened V by 4 bases and J by 0 bases, and 4 bases separated the two germline ends. Germline CDR1 is MDHEN and CDR2 is SYDVKM. CDR3 length equals 14 residues.

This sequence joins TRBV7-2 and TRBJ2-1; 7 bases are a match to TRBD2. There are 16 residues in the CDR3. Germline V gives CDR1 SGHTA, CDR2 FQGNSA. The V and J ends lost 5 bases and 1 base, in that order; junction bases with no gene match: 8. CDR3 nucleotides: TGTGCCAGCAGCCCCCTCACTAGCGAGTCCTACAATGAGCAGTTCTTC. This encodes CASSPLTSESYNEQFF.

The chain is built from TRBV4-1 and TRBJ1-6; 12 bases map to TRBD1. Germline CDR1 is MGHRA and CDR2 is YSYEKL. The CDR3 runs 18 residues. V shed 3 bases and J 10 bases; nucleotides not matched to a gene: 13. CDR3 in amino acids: CASSQRTPGQGAWSPLHF. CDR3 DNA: TGCGCCAGCAGCCAGAGGACCCCGGGACAGGGGGCTTGGTCACCCCTCCACTTT.